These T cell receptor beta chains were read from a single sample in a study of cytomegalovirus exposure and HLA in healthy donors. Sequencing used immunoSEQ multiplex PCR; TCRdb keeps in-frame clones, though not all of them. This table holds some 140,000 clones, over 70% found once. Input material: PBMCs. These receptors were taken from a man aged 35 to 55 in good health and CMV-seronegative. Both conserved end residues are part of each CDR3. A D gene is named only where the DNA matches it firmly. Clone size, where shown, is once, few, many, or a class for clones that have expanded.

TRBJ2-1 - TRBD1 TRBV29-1 CSVQSRDSIYNEQFF TGCAGCGTTCAATCAAGGGACAGCATTTACAATGAGCAGTTCTTC
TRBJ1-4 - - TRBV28 CASSGGQNEKLFF TGTGCCAGCAGTGGTGGACAGAATGAAAAACTGTTTTTT
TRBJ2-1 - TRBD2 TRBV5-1 CASSPGLAGVEQFF TGCGCCAGCAGCCCTGGACTAGCGGGAGTTGAGCAGTTCTTC
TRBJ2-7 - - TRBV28 CASSSSRLAGAGEQYF -
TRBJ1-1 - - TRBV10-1 CASKGPIEAFF TGCGCCAGCAAGGGGCCGATTGAAGCTTTCTTT
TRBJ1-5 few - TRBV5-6 CASSLAGRDLYQPQHF TGTGCCAGCAGCTTGGCCGGCAGGGACTTATACCAGCCCCAGCATTTT
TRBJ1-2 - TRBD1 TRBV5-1 CASRDRSNYGYTF TGCGCCAGCCGGGACAGATCTAACTATGGCTACACCTTC
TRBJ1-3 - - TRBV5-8 CASSLLRNTIYF TGTGCCAGCAGCTTACTCAGAAACACCATATATTTT
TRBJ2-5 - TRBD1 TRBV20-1 CSARDRETQYF TGCAGTGCTAGGGACAGGGAGACCCAGTACTTC
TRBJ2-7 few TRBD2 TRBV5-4 CASSYLAGEYEQYF TGTGCCAGCAGCTACCTAGCGGGGGAGTACGAGCAGTACTTC
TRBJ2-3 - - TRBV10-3 CAISDSQGAGDTQYF TGTGCCATCAGTGACTCGCAAGGGGCAGGGGATACGCAGTATTTT
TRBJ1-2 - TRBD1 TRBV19 CASSIDGLRTGDVYGYTF TGTGCCAGTAGTATAGATGGGCTGAGGACAGGGGACGTCTATGGCTACACCTTC
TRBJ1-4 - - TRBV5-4 CASSLDRVEEKLFF TGTGCCAGCAGCTTGGATCGGGTGGAAGAAAAACTGTTTTTT
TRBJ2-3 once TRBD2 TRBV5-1 CASASGGARTDTQYF TGCGCCAGCGCCAGCGGGGGGGCTCGCACAGATACGCAGTATTTT
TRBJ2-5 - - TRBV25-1 CASSRSGGGPVETQYF TGTGCCAGCAGCCGAAGTGGAGGAGGGCCGGTAGAGACCCAGTACTTC
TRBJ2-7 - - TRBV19 CASSRVGHYEQYF TGTGCCAGTAGTCGCGTGGGCCACTACGAGCAGTACTTC
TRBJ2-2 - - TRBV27 CASSPRQDTGELFF TGTGCCAGCAGCCCTAGACAGGACACCGGGGAGCTGTTTTTT
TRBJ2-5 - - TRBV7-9 CASSQGRDLGETQYF TGTGCCAGCAGCCAAGGCAGGGATCTCGGAGAGACCCAGTACTTC
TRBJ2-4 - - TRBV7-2 CASSSSGGGGINIQYF TGTGCCAGCAGCTCCAGTGGGGGGGGCGGTATAAACATTCAGTACTTC
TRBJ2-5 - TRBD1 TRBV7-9 CASSLPGTGQETQYF TGTGCCAGCAGCCTCCCCGGGACAGGTCAAGAGACCCAGTACTTC
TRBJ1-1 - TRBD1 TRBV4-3 CASSPYRGLGTEAFF TGCGCCAGCAGCCCCTACAGGGGGTTGGGCACTGAAGCTTTCTTT
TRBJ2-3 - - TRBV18 CASSTATDTQYF TGTGCCAGCTCAACAGCCACAGATACGCAGTATTTT
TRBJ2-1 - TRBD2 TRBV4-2 CASSQWTSGGNEQFF TGTGCCAGCAGCCAGTGGACTAGCGGGGGCAATGAGCAGTTCTTC